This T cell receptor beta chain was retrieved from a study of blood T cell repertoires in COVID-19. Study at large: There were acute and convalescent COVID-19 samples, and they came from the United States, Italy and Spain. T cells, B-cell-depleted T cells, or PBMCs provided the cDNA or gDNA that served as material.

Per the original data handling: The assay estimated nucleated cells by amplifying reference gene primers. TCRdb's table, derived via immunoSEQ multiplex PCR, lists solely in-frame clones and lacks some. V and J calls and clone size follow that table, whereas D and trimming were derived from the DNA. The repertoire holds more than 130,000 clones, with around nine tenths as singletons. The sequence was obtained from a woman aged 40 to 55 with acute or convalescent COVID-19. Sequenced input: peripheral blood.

The DNA for the CDR3 is TGCGCCAGCAGCTTGGGCGTCCAGGGGAAGTACGAGCAGTACTTC. Protein: CASSLGVQGKYEQYF. V is TRBV5-1 and J is TRBJ2-7; maybe TRBD1 (6 bases). V gave up 0 bases and J gave up 4 bases, with 14 bases separating them. The germline gives CDR1 SGHRS, CDR2 YFSETQ. This CDR3 is built from 15 residues.